This TCR beta chain emerged from a study of blood T cell repertoires in COVID-19. On the study more broadly: Samples of COVID-19 (acute and convalescent) were obtained from the United States, Italy and Spain. Sample material is recorded as cDNA or gDNA derived from T cells, B-cell-depleted T cells, or PBMCs.

In the study's own analysis: Counts of nucleated cells, estimated from reference gene primer amplification, were obtained. Profiled with immunoSEQ multiplex PCR; TCRdb holds only in-frame clones, not every one. That table is the source of V, J and clone size, and D and trimming were worked out from the DNA. This table holds roughly 66,000 clones, approximately 80% found once. Trimming cost V 3 bases and J 6 bases, with 17 bases left between them. CDR1 DFQATT and CDR2 SNEGSKA come from the germline V gene (reference sequence). The CDR3 extends over 14 amino acids. The TCR originated in a man in his fifties or sixties with acute or convalescent COVID-19. The specimen was peripheral blood. The chain has TRBV20-1 and TRBJ1-1; D unclear. CDR3 sequence reads: CSASPQSYQAEAFF. The CDR3 bases are TGCAGTGCTAGTCCGCAGTCATATCAGGCTGAAGCTTTCTTT.